Listed below are T cell receptor beta chains from one sample, sequenced in a study of Ad26.COV2.S vaccination and SARS-CoV-2 variants. The table came from immunoSEQ multiplex PCR; TCRdb's copy has only in-frame clones and leaves some out. Of about 350,000 clones in the sample, 85% to 90% were seen once. The sequencing used peripheral blood, collected in a trial of Ad26.COV2.S vaccine versus placebo. All receptors come from a person aged 18-60 years who received the Ad26.COV2.S COVID-19 vaccine or a placebo. Both conserved end residues are part of each CDR3. The D gene is left open where the match is weak. Expanded clones are given a class, and other clones once, few, many or no size at all.

j_gene,v_gene,abundance,d_gene,CDR3nt,CDR3aa
TRBJ1-2,TRBV7-9,few,NA,TGTGCCAGCAGCTTAGGCCCCTATGGCTACACCTTC,CASSLGPYGYTF
TRBJ2-2,TRBV29-1,NA,NA,TGCAGCGTTGGAAGACCCCGCACCGGGGAGCTGTTTTTT,CSVGRPRTGELFF
TRBJ1-2,TRBV2,NA,NA,TGTGCCAGCAGTGGAACCGGGCCCGGCTATGGCTACACCTTC,CASSGTGPGYGYTF
TRBJ1-5,TRBV2,NA,TRBD1,TGTGCCAGCAGTGGACAGGGTGTGAATCAGCCCCAGCATTTT,CASSGQGVNQPQHF
TRBJ2-1,TRBV2,NA,TRBD1,TGTGCCAGCAGAGGGTTGAGGGCCGAACCCCCAAAACCGGGACAGGGCTACAATGAGCAGTTCTTC,CASRGLRAEPPKPGQGYNEQFF
TRBJ1-3,TRBV18,NA,NA,TGTGCCAGCTCACGAGAGGACAGCTCTGGAAACACCATATATTTT,CASSREDSSGNTIYF
TRBJ1-1,TRBV30,NA,NA,TGTGCCTGGAGTGGCGGGGATTCGGGACAGAACACTGAAGCTTTCTTT,CAWSGGDSGQNTEAFF
TRBJ1-1,TRBV4-1,NA,TRBD1,TGCGCCAGCAGCCGAGGAGGGGGCGCAGAAGGGACTGAAGCTTTCTTT,CASSRGGGAEGTEAFF
TRBJ2-3,TRBV5-4,NA,NA,TGTGCCAGCAGCTCCGGGACCCGCACCGATACGCAGTATTTT,CASSSGTRTDTQYF
TRBJ2-7,TRBV28,NA,NA,TGTGCCAGCAGCTCCACAGACGCCGGGAGTAACTTCTACGAGCAGTACTTC,CASSSTDAGSNFYEQYF
TRBJ2-1,TRBV5-6,NA,TRBD1,TGTGCCAGCAGCTTGGTGGGACAGGGCTCCTACAATGAGCAGTTCTTC,CASSLVGQGSYNEQFF
TRBJ1-1,TRBV5-6,NA,NA,TGTGCCAGCAGCCAACTGGACACCATGAACACTGAAGCTTTCTTT,CASSQLDTMNTEAFF
TRBJ2-7,TRBV9,NA,NA,TGTGCCAGCAGCCAAGGGACGGGTAGCTCCTACGAGCAGTACTTC,CASSQGTGSSYEQYF
TRBJ1-1,TRBV28,NA,TRBD1,TGTGCCAGCAAAACAGGGGGCGCGGACACTGAAGCTTTCTTT,CASKTGGADTEAFF